What follows are 10 T cell receptor beta chains derived from one specimen sequenced in a study of tumor-infiltrating lymphocytes in primary liver carcinoma (TCRdb year 2017). Without any cell sorting, total RNA and DNA were extracted together from approximately 20-30 mg of bulk tissue using the AllPrep DNA/RNA mini kit. TCRdb shows the sequencer as Illumina HiSeq 2500. A constant-region primer and ProtoScript II reverse transcriptase were used to reverse-transcribe TCRbeta-specific cDNA from 500 ng total RNA. The TCRbeta libraries were prepared through three rounds of nested multiplex PCR following a slightly modified ARM-PCR procedure. Each of the first two PCR rounds ran for roughly 9 cycles and used multiplex TRBV1-TRBV30 forward primers together with a Cbeta reverse primer. TCRdb itself trimmed the public reads at Q25 with fastp, ran MiXCR and retained productive beta chains. Each CDR3 protein appears once, grouped with its most common genes and DNA. This sample lists about 99,000 distinct CDR3 sequences; roughly 69% were detected once. The ten largest clonotypes hold roughly 10% of the sample.

Specimen: liver tumor tissue from sampling region 5. The cell subset or site label, read with the paper, signifies: tumor region T5, tumor centre. The receptors derive from a woman in her fifties or sixties with primary liver carcinoma and hepatitis B virus infection.

As regards this clonotype: A junction end diverges from the germline sequence, so it may reflect a read error. This chain uses TRBV5-5 with TRBJ2-7, with 8 bases aligning to TRBD2. From germline, CDR1 is SGHKS and CDR2 YYEKEE (reference sequence). The CDR3 runs 13 residues. This CDR3 is CASNQAGGYVQYF. For the CDR3, the DNA is TGTGCCAGCAACCAGGCGGGAGGATACGTGCAGTACTTC.

This clonotype was seen more than once but under ten times. Being one base from a much bigger clone, this may be a read error. This chain links TRBV4-1 with TRBJ1-2; unclear D gene. The CDR3 sequence is 14 residues long. Germline assignment: CDR1 MGHRA and CDR2 YSYEKL. The CDR3 nucleotides read TGCGCCAGCGGCCAAGACGGGGTTTACTATGGCTACACCTTC. This translates into CASGQDGVYYGYTF.

In regard to this clonotype: Given the absence of the conserved phenylalanine or tryptophan at the CDR3 end, a read error is likely. The chain has TRBV7-9 and TRBJ1-5; D is ambiguous. This CDR3 has 14 residues. V was shortened by 5 bases and J by 1 base, with 9 bases between the two germline ends. From germline, CDR1 is SEHNR and CDR2 FQNEAQ (reference sequence). The CDR3 bases are TGTGCCAGCAGCGCCGGAACAAGCAATCAGCCCCAGCATTCT. Translated: CASSAGTSNQPQHS.

Of note for this clonotype: The junction does not match germline at one end; this may be a read error. The chain couples TRBV11-3 to TRBJ2-3; D ambiguous. Germline lookup yields CDR1 SGHNT and CDR2 YENEEA. The CDR3 totals 17 residues. The CDR3 DNA follows: TGTGCCAGCGGCTTATCGTTTCGGCCATTACGGACAGATACGCAGTATTTT. It is translated as CASGLSFRPLRTDTQYF.

Comments on this clonotype: The junction does not match germline at one end; this may be a read error. The chain carries TRBV11-3 and TRBJ2-7, with D perhaps given as TRBD1 or TRBD2 (6 bases each). Per germline, CDR1 SGHNT and CDR2 YENEEA. The CDR3 loop spans 16 amino acids. The CDR3 coding sequence is TGTGCCAACAGCGCCCGCGGGACACTACCTTCCTGCGAGCAGTACTTC. Protein product: CANSARGTLPSCEQYF.

The V gene is TRBV6-1, the J gene TRBJ2-3, with TRBD2 as a possible D gene (6 bases). The V end lost 5 bases, the J end lost 14 bases, and 23 bases lay between the germline ends. In germline, CDR1 is MNHNS, CDR2 SASEGT. The CDR3 is 14 residues long. DNA for the CDR3: TGTGCCAGCAGTCGTGAGCGGGCGACAGATACGAGGTATTTT. Translating it yields CASSRERATDTRYF.

A remark on this clonotype: The junction and the germline gene differ at one end; a read error may be behind it. This chain uses TRBV11-2 with TRBJ1-6, with a weak D call TRBD1 (6 bases). This CDR3 is 14 amino acids long. Germline CDR1 reads SGHAT; CDR2 reads FQNNGV. The CDR3 sequence is CASSLEQGNSPPHF. The DNA of the CDR3 is TGTGCCAGCAGCTTAGAGCAGGGGAATTCACCCCCCCACTTT.

Turning to this clonotype: The junction departs from the called germline gene at one end, perhaps through a read error. The chain combines TRBV29-1 with TRBJ2-7, with 9 bases aligning to TRBD2. Germline CDR1 and CDR2: SQVTM and ANQGSEA. This CDR3 comprises 13 residues. CDR3 amino acids: CSVDGLAGCEQYF. DNA for the CDR3: TGCAGCGTTGACGGGCTAGCGGGATGCGAGCAGTATTTC.

Details on this clonotype: Germline is not matched at one junction end, which may reflect a read error. The V and J genes are TRBV29-1 and TRBJ2-6; no reliable D call. The length of the CDR3 is 14 residues. The germline V gene has CDR1 SQVTM and CDR2 ANQGSEA. CDR3 loop: CSIDSNSGANVLTF. The CDR3 DNA reads TGCAGCATTGATAGTAACTCTGGGGCCAACGTCCTGACTTTC.

As concerns this clonotype: Its ends do not fully match the called genes, so a read error is possible. The chain carries TRBV11-2 and TRBJ2-1; D is unclear. Germline-derived CDR1 and CDR2 are SGHAT and FQNNGV. CDR3 length: 13 residues. The CDR3 loop is CASSPDWMNVQFF. The DNA of the CDR3 is TGTGCCAGCAGCCCAGACTGGATGAATGTGCAGTTCTTC.